The next 6 T cell receptor beta chains were all read from a single sample in a study of human T cells and chemical hapten exposure. In TCRdb, the RACE reads were re-called with MiXCR into one record per CDR3 protein. The table lists about 140,000 distinct CDR3 sequences, approximately 12% of them singletons. Time point here: patch test 2, 6 weeks after DPC sensitization. Treatment noted: therapeutic diphenylcyclopropenone sensitization with weekly scalp DPC. The sequencing here drew on whole blood, taken in connection with sensitization to the hapten diphenylcyclopropenone (DPC). These receptors originate from a woman aged 45 to 65 with alopecia areata. Some clones in this sample may be carry-over from other donors' samples.

The chain recombines TRBV29-1 with TRBJ1-1; D might be TRBD1 (6 bases). The CDR3 is made up of 12 amino acids. Trimming took off 1 base at V and 11 bases at J, with 14 bases between the two ends. In germline, CDR1 is SQVTM, CDR2 ANQGSEA. CDR3: CSVEVGALRAFF. In DNA, the CDR3 is TGCAGCGTTGAAGTGGGGGCCCTTAGGGCTTTCTTT.

The chain couples TRBV11-2 to TRBJ1-1, with D maybe TRBD1 (6 bases). This CDR3 is 15 amino acids long. The V and J ends lost 3 bases and 2 bases respectively, with 13 bases between them. CDR1 and CDR2 (germline): SGHAT, FQNNGV. In DNA form, the CDR3 reads TGTGCCAGCAGCTTGGCCGGGACATTTAACACTGAAGCTTTCTTT. Protein product: CASSLAGTFNTEAFF.

The chain has TRBV18 and TRBJ2-3, with D possibly matching TRBD2 (7 bases). CDR1 and CDR2 from the germline V gene are KGHSH and LQKENI. The CDR3 loop spans 14 amino acids. The germline V and J ends were trimmed by 5 bases and 0 bases, with 9 bases remaining between them. The CDR3 nucleotides are TGTGCCAGCTCAGCGGGGGCTAGCACAGATACGCAGTATTTT. The encoded protein is CASSAGASTDTQYF.

The chain is built from TRBV5-1 and TRBJ1-1, with D possibly being TRBD1 (5 bases). V shed 2 bases and J shed 4 bases, with 15 bases lying between them. The germline V gene encodes CDR1 SGHRS and CDR2 YFSETQ. The CDR3 spans 15 residues. The CDR3 region has the DNA TGCGCCAGCAGCTTCTCCCCCGGGGGTGGCACTGAAGCTTTCTTT. It encodes CASSFSPGGGTEAFF.

This clonotype was recorded many times. The chain links TRBV12-3 or TRBV12-4 to TRBJ2-3, with TRBD1 as a possible D gene (6 bases). The length of the CDR3 is 14 residues. Trimming cost V 5 bases and J 2 bases, with 11 bases left between them. The CDR3 spells CASSPGALTDTQYF. CDR3 sequence (DNA): TGTGCCAGCAGTCCAGGGGCTCTCACAGATACGCAGTATTTT.

In this sample, this clonotype turned up many times. The chain links TRBV5-1 to TRBJ1-4; TRBD1 matches 7 bases. The CDR3 runs to 14 residues. V was pared by 2 bases and J by 5 bases, with 3 bases of the junction left unmatched. Germline V gives CDR1 SGHRS, CDR2 YFSETQ. DNA for the CDR3: TGCGCCAGCAGCTTCGGGACAGCAAATGAAAAACTGTTTTTT. The encoded protein is CASSFGTANEKLFF.